This T cell receptor (beta chain) was sequenced in a study of blood T cell repertoires in COVID-19. Study-level information: The samples span acute and convalescent COVID-19 from the United States, Italy and Spain. Nucleic acid was either cDNA or gDNA, and it came from T cells, B-cell-depleted T cells, or PBMCs.

V shed 6 bases and J shed 9 bases, with 23 bases lying between them. The CDR3 is made up of 15 amino acids. The germline V gene encodes CDR1 SGHVS and CDR2 FQNEAQ. Original data processing: Reference gene primer amplification gave estimated nucleated cell counts. Generated by immunoSEQ multiplex PCR, the TCRdb table keeps only in-frame clones and is missing some. The V and J calls and clone size were taken over from that table, and D and trimming were inferred from the DNA. The sample shows about 110,000 clones, about 88% of them seen only once. The TCR sequence derives from a human donor in a cohort sampled during active COVID-19. The sequenced sample was peripheral blood. The V gene is TRBV7-8, the J gene TRBJ1-1; possible D gene TRBD1, 6 bases. CDR3 amino acids: CASRPPEGGPLKAFF. The CDR3 region has the DNA TGTGCCAGCAGGCCTCCCGAGGGGGGGCCGTTAAAAGCTTTCTTT.